The T cell receptor (beta chain) under discussion was sequenced for a study of shared clonotypes between healthy human individuals. CD45RA-negative memory and CD45RA+ naive subsets were split from the CD4+ cells. The repertoire was sequenced with immunoSEQ multiplex PCR; TCRdb's copy has only in-frame clones and lacks some. The data contain around 700,000 clones, about two thirds of them singletons. The CDR3 has 14 residues. Germline lookup yields CDR1 SEHNR and CDR2 FQNEAQ (reference sequence). V lost 3 bases, J lost 5 bases, and 1 base stayed unmatched. This sequence was found in a woman aged 25 to 39 in good health. Sequencing used memory CD4+ T cells sorted from blood. Subset in this sample: CD45RA-negative fraction. The J gene is TRBJ2-7, the V gene TRBV7-9; 13 bases line up with TRBD2. The CDR3 DNA sequence: TGTGCCAGCAGCTTCGGACTAGCGGGAGACGAGCAGTACTTC. This translates into CASSFGLAGDEQYF.